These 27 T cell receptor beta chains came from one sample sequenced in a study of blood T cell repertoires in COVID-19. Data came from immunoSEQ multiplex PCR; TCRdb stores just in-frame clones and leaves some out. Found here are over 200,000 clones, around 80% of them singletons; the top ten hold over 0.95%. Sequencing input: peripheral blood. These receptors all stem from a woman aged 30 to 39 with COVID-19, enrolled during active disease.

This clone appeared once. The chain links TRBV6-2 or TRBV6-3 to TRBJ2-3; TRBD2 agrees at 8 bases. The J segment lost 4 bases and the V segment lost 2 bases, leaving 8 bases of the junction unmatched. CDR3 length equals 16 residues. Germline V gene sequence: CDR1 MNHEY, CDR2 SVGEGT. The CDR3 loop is CASSYVYGGVSDTQYF. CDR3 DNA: TGTGCCAGCAGTTACGTTTACGGGGGGGTTTCAGATACGCAGTATTTT.

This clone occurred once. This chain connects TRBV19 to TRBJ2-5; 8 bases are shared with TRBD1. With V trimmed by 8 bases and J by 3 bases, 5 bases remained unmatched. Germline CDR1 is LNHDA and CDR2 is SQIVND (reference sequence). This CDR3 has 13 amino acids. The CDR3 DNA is TGTGCCAGTCGACAGGGGTCGAAAGAGACCCAGTACTTC. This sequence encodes CASRQGSKETQYF.

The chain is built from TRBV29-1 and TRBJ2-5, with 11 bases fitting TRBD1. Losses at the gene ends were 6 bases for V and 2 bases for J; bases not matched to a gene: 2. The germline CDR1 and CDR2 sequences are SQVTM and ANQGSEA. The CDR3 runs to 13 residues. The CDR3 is CSVGQGVQETQYF. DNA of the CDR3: TGCAGCGTGGGACAGGGGGTTCAAGAGACCCAGTACTTC.

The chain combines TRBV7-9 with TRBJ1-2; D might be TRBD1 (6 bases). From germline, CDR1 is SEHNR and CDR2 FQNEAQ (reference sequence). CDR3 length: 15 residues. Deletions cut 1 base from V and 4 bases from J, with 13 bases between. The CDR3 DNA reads TGTGCCAGCAGCTTAGATGTCGGCAGGGGCTATGGCTACACCTTC. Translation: CASSLDVGRGYGYTF.

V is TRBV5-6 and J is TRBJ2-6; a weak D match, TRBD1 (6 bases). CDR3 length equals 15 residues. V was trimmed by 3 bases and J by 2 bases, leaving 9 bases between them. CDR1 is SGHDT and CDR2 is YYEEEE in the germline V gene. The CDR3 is CASSSTGAGANVLTF. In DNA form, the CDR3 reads TGTGCCAGCAGCTCGACAGGCGCTGGGGCCAACGTCCTGACTTTC.

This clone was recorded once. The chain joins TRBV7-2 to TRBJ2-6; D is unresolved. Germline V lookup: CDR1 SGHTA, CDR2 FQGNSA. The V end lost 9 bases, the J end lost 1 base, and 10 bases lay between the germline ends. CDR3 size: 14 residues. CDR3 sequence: CASRSGSGANVLTF. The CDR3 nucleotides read TGTGCCAGTAGATCAGGATCTGGGGCCAACGTCCTGACTTTC. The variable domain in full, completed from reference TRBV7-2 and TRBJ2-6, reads GAGVSQSPSNKVTEKGKDVELRCDPISGHTALYWYRQSLGQGLEFLIYFQGNSAPDKSGLPSDRFSAERTGGSVSTLTIQRTQQEDSAVYLCASRSGSGANVLTFGAGSRLTVL.

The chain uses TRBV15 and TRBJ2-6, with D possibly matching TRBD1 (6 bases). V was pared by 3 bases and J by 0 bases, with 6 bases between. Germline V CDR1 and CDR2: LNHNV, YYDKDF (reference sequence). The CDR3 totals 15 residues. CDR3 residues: CATSRTGSGANVLTF. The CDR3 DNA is TGTGCCACCAGCAGGACAGGCTCTGGGGCCAACGTCCTGACTTTC.

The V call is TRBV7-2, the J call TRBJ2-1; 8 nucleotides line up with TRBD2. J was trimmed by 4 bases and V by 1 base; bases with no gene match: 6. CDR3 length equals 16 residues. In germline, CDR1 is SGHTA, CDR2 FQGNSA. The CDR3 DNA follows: TGTGCCAGCAGCTTAGTCTCCGGGAGGGTATACAATGAGCAGTTCTTC. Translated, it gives CASSLVSGRVYNEQFF.

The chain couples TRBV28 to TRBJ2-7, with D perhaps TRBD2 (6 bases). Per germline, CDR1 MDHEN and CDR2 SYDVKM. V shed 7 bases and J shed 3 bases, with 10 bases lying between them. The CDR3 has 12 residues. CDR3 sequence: CASTGEYYEQYF. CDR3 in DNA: TGTGCCAGCACGGGAGAATACTACGAGCAGTACTTC. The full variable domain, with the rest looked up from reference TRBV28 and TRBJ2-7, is DVKVTQSSRYLVKRTGEKVFLECVQDMDHENMFWYRQDPGLGLRLIYFSYDVKMKEKGDIPEGYSVSREKKERFSLILESASTNQTSMYLCASTGEYYEQYFGPGTRLTVT.

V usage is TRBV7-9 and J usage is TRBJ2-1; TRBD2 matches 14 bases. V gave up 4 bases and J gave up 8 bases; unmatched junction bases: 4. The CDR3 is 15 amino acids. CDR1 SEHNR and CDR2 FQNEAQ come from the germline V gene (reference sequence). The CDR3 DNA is TGTGCCAGCAGCTACGGGACTAGCGGGAGAGATGAGCAGTTCTTC. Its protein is CASSYGTSGRDEQFF.

The CDR3 nucleotides read TGTGCCAGCAGTTCCTCTGGGTGGAGCTCCTACGAGCAGTACTTC. This codes for CASSSSGWSSYEQYF. The chain couples TRBV28 to TRBJ2-7; D remains ambiguous. The CDR3 length is 15 residues. With 4 bases removed from V and 0 bases from J, the gap between germline ends came to 13 bases. Per germline, CDR1 MDHEN and CDR2 SYDVKM.

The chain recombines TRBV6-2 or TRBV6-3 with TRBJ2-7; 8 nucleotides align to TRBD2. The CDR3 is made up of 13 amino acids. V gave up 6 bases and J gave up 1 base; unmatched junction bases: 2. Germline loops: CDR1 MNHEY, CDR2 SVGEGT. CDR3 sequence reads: CASSRGGSYEQYF. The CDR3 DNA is TGTGCCAGCAGCCGGGGGGGGTCCTACGAGCAGTACTTC.

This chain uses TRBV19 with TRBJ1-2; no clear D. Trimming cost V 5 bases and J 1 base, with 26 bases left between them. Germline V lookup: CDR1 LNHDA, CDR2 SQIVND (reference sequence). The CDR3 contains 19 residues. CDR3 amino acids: CASSAHPRMGRPFNYGYTF. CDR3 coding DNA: TGTGCCAGTAGTGCCCACCCTCGGATGGGCAGGCCCTTTAACTATGGCTACACCTTC.

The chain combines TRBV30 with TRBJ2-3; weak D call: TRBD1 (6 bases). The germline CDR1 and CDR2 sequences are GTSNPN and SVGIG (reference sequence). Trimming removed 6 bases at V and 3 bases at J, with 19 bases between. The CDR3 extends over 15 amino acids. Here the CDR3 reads CACRNRVRLTDTQYF. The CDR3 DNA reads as TGTGCCTGCCGAAACAGGGTACGGTTGACAGATACGCAGTATTTT.

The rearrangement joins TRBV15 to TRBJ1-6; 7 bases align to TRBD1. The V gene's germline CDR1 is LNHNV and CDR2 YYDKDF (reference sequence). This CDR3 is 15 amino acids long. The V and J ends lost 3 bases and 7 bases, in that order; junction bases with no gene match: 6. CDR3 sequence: CATSSPTGINSPLHF. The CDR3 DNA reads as TGTGCCACCAGCAGTCCGACAGGGATCAATTCACCCCTCCACTTT.

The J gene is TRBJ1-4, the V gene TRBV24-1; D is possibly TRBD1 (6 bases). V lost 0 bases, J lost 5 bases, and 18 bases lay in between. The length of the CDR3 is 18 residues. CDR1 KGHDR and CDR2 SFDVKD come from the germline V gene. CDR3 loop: CATSDLPRSTGDNEKLFF. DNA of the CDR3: TGTGCCACCAGTGATTTGCCCCGATCGACAGGAGACAATGAAAAACTGTTTTTT.

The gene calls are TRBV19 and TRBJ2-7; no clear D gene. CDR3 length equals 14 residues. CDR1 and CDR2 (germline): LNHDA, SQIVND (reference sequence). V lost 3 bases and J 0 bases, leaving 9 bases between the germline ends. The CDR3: CASSMSDSSYEQYF. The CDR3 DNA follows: TGTGCCAGTAGTATGAGTGATAGCTCCTACGAGCAGTACTTC.

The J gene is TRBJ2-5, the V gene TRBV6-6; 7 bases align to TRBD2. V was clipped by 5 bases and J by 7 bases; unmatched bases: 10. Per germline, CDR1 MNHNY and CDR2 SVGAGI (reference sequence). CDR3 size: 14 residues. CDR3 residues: CASSPLSGGRTQYF. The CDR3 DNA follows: TGTGCCAGCAGTCCCCTGTCGGGGGGACGGACCCAGTACTTC.

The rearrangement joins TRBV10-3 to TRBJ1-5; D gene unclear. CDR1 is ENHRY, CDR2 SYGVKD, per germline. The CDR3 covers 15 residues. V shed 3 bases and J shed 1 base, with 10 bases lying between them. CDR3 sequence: CAISDSGVSNQPQHF. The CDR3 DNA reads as TGTGCCATCAGTGACTCCGGGGTCAGCAATCAGCCCCAGCATTTT.

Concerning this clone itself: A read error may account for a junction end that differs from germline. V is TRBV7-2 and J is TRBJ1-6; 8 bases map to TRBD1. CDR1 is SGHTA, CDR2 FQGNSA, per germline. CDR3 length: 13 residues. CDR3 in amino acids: CASSLGPDREKAF. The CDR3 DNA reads TGTGCCAGCAGCTTGGGGCCGGACAGGGAAAAGGCCTTT.

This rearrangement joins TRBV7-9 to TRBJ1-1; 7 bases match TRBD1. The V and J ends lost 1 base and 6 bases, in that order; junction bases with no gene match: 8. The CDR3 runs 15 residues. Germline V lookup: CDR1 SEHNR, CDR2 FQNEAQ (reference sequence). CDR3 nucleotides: TGTGCCAGCAGCTTAGGTGGCCAGGGGGGACCTGAAGCTTTCTTT. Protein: CASSLGGQGGPEAFF.

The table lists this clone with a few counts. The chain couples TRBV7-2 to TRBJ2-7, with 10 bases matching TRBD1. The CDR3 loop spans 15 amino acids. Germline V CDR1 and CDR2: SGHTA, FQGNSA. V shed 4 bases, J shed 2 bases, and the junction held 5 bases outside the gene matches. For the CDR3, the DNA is TGTGCCAGCAGCTCGACAGGGGGCCGGCCCTACGAGCAGTACTTC. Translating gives CASSSTGGRPYEQYF.

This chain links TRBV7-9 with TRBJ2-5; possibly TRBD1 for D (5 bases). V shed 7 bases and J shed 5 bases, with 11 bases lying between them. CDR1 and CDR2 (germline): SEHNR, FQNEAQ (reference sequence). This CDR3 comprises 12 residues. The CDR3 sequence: CASTLSGETQYF. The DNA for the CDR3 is TGTGCCAGCACTCTCTCAGGGGAGACCCAGTACTTC. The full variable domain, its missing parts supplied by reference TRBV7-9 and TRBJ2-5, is DTGVSQNPRHKITKRGQNVTFRCDPISEHNRLYWYRQTLGQGPEFLTYFQNEAQLEKSRLLSDRFSAERPKGSFSTLEIQRTEQGDSAMYLCASTLSGETQYFGPGTRLLVL.

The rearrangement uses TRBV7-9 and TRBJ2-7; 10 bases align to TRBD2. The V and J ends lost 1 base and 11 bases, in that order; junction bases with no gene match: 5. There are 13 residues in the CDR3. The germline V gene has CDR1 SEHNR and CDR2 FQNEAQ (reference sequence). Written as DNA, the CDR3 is TGTGCCAGCAGCTTAGGGACTAGCGGTAACGAGTACTTC. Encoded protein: CASSLGTSGNEYF.

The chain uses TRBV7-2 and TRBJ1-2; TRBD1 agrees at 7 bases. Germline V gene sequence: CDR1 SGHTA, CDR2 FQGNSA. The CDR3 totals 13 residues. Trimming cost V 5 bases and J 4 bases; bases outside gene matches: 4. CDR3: CASSPGQFYGYTF. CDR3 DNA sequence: TGTGCCAGCAGCCCGGGACAGTTCTATGGCTACACCTTC.

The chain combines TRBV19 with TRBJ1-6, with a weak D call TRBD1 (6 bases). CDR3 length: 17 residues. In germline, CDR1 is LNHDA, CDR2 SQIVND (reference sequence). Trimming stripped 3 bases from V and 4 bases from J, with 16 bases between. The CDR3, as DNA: TGTGCCAGTAGTATCCCCCCGGGACAAACGTATAATTCACCCCTCCACTTT. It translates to CASSIPPGQTYNSPLHF.

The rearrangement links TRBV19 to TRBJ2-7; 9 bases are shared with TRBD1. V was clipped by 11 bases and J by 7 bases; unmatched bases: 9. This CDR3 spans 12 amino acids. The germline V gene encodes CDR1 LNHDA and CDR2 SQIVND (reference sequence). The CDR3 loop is CASTGGAGEQYF. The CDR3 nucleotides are TGTGCCTCGACAGGGGGGGCTGGGGAGCAGTACTTC.